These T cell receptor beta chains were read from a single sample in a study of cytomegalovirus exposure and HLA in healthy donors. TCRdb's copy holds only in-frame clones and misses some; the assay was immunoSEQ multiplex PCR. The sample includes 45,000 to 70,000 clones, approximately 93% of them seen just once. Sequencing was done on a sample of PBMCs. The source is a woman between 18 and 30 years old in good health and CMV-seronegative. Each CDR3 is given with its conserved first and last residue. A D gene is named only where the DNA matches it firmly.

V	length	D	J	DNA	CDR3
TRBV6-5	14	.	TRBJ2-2	TGTGCCAGCAGTCCACTCAGGGGAGCCGGGGAGCTGTTTTTT	CASSPLRGAGELFF
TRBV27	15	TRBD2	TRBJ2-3	TGTGCCAGCAGTTTATGGCGGGGGGACACAGATACGCAGTATTTT	CASSLWRGDTDTQYF
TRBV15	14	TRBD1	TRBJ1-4	TGTGCCACCAGCAGACGGACAGGGAATGAAAAACTGTTTTTT	CATSRRTGNEKLFF
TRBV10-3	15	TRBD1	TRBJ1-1	TGTGCCATCAGTGGGGACAGGGGGTACGGCACTGAAGCTTTCTTT	CAISGDRGYGTEAFF
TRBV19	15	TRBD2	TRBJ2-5	TGTGCCAGTAGTATTTCCCGGGGGGGGACAGAGACCCAGTACTTC	CASSISRGGTETQYF
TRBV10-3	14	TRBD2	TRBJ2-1	TGTGCCACAACAGTAGCGGGAGGTAGTAATGAGCAGTTCTTC	CATTVAGGSNEQFF
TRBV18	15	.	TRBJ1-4	TGTGCCAGCTCACCGACACGGGGAACTAATGAAAAACTGTTTTTT	CASSPTRGTNEKLFF
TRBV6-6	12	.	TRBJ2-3	TGTGCCTCTAGGCGATACACAGATACGCAGTATTTT	CASRRYTDTQYF
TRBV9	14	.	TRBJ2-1	TGTGCCAGCAGCGTAGTCCTAGAGAGCTATGAGCAGTTCTTC	CASSVVLESYEQFF
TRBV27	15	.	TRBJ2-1	TGTGCCAGCAGGCGGACAGGCCCCGGGGAGGATGAGCAGTTCTTC	CASRRTGPGEDEQFF